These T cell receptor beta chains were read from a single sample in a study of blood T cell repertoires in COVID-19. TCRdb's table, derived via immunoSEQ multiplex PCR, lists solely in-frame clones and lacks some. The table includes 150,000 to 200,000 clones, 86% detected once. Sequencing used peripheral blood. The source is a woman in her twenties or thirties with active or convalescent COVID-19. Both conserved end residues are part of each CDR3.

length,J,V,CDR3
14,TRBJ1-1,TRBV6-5,CASKRTGANTEAFF
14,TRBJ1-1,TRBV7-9,CASRSLNRDRGAFF
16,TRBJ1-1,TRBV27,CASSNIRDRGHGEAFF
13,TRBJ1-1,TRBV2,CASGSLEGTEAFF
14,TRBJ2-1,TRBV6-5,CASSLQGRYNEQFF
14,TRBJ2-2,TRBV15,CATTGRGFTGELFF
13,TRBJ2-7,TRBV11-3,CASSPSGEIEQYF
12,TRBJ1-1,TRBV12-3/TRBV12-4,CASSLSGDEAFF
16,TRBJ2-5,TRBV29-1,CSVRATSGSDQETQYF
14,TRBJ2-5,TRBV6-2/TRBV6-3,CASSYSGAQETQYF
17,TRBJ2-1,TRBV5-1,CASSLGLKGQGEGEQFF
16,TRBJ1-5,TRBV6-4,CASSVRGIPSNQPQHF
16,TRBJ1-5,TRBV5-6,CASSFYGHYSNQPQHF
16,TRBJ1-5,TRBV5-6,CASSFGGTGGFQPQHF
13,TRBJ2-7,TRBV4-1,CASSQGTSSEQYF
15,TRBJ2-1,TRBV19,CASSPGRISRNEQFF
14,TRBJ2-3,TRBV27,CASSTSTSTDTQYF
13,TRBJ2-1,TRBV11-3,CASSLKGGNEQFF
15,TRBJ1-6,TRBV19,CASSRPTGVNSPLHF
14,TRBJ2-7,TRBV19,CASSWAGVDYEQYF
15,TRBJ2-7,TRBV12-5,CASGLGGREGYEQYF
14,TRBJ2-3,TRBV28,CASSLGRVTDTQYF
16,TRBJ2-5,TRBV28,CASSSQINRAKETQYF
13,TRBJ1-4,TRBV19,CASSGEANEKLFF
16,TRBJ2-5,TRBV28,CASSSFTGGRGETQYF
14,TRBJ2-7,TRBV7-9,CASSGLADPYEQYF
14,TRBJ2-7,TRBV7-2,CASSLVDSSYEQYF
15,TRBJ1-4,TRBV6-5,CASSYRGAPNEKLFF
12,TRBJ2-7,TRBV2,CASSPIAYEQYF
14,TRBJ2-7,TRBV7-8,CASGILGGLYEQYF
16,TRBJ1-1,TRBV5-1,CASSLGSGGPGTEAFF
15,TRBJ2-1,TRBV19,CASSLASGSGYEQFF
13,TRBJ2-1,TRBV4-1,CASSQDTTMKQFF
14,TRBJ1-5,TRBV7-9,CASSLAGTNQPQHF
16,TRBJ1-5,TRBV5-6,CASSLLRDRAYQPQHF
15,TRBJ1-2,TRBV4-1,CASSRRTGLDRGYTF
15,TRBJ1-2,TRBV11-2,CASSLGAGMGYGYTF
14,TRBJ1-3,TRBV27,CASSPRGRGNTIYF